The next 32 T cell receptor beta chains were all read from a single sample in a study of cytomegalovirus exposure and HLA in healthy donors. Primers: 60 Vbeta forward and 13 Jbeta reverse. Clones were sequenced by immunoSEQ multiplex PCR, and TCRdb holds only the in-frame ones, with some missing. The table shows 100,000 to 150,000 clones, with roughly 8.3% occurring only once. Sequencing was performed on PBMCs. The receptors shown here come from a man aged 35-49 years in good health and CMV-seronegative.

CDR3 nucleotides: TGTGCCAGCAGCCGGACAGGGGGCAAAGCTTTCTTT. This sequence encodes CASSRTGGKAFF. The gene calls are TRBV6-5 and TRBJ1-1; 11 nucleotides agree with TRBD1. Germline CDR1 MNHEY, CDR2 SVGAGI. Losses at the gene ends were 6 bases for V and 9 bases for J; bases not matched to a gene: 3. This CDR3 contains 12 residues.

V and J are TRBV4-1 and TRBJ2-3, with 11 bases lining up with TRBD2. In germline, CDR1 is MGHRA, CDR2 YSYEKL. The CDR3 has 16 amino acids. J gave up 3 bases and V 4 bases, and 6 bases lay outside the gene matches. The CDR3 DNA reads TGCGCCAGCAGCCCCTCTAGCGGGGGGTTGACAGATACGCAGTATTTT. This codes for CASSPSSGGLTDTQYF.

About this clone: Other nucleotide sequences from this sample produce the same CDR3. J is TRBJ1-1 and V is TRBV18; 7 bases fit TRBD1. Germline CDR1 reads KGHSH; CDR2 reads LQKENI. The CDR3 length is 14 residues. V lost 4 bases, J lost 7 bases, and 9 bases stayed unmatched. The CDR3 sequence: CASSLLTGRDEAFF. For the CDR3, the DNA is TGTGCCAGCTCACTATTGACAGGGCGAGATGAAGCTTTCTTT.

This sequence joins TRBV15 and TRBJ2-5; D is unclear. This CDR3 has 15 amino acids. The germline CDR1 and CDR2 sequences are LNHNV and YYDKDF (reference sequence). V lost 1 base and J 3 bases, leaving 12 bases between the germline ends. The CDR3 reads CATSRANQVEETQYF. As DNA, the CDR3 is TGTGCCACCAGCAGAGCGAATCAGGTCGAAGAGACCCAGTACTTC.

This clone appeared a few times. This chain uses TRBV25-1 with TRBJ2-7; possible D gene TRBD2, 5 bases. Germline V gene sequence: CDR1 MGHDK, CDR2 SYGVNS. The germline V and J ends were trimmed by 7 bases and 0 bases, with 10 bases remaining between them. The CDR3 contains 13 residues. CDR3 protein: CASTSEGSYEQYF. Here the CDR3 DNA reads TGTGCCAGCACTTCAGAGGGCTCCTACGAGCAGTACTTC.

J is TRBJ2-2 and V is TRBV7-6; the D gene is possibly TRBD1 (6 bases). Trimming removed 4 bases at V and 6 bases at J, with 12 bases between. CDR3 length: 14 amino acids. Per the germline V gene, CDR1 is SGHVS and CDR2 is FNYEAQ. Written as DNA, the CDR3 is TGTGCCAGCAGCTCCCATAAGGGGGCCGGGGAGCTGTTTTTT. Residues: CASSSHKGAGELFF.

The chain is built from TRBV4-3 and TRBJ2-1; possible D gene TRBD2, 6 bases. CDR1 is LGHNA and CDR2 is YSLEER in the germline V gene. This CDR3 region has 15 residues. V gave up 10 bases and J gave up 0 bases, with 16 bases separating them. In DNA, the CDR3 is TGCGCCACCTCAGGGACTTCGAGCTCCTACAATGAGCAGTTCTTC. Translation: CATSGTSSSYNEQFF.

Only a few counts were recorded for this clone. V gene TRBV7-3 combines with J gene TRBJ2-2, with D possibly being TRBD1 (5 bases). The CDR3 is 13 amino acids. Trimming shortened V by 5 bases and J by 7 bases, and 11 bases separated the two germline ends. Germline CDR1 reads SGHTA; CDR2 reads FQGTGA. CDR3 sequence reads: CASSLQVNGELFF. The CDR3, as DNA: TGTGCCAGCAGCCTACAGGTGAACGGGGAGCTGTTTTTT.

J is TRBJ1-3 and V is TRBV7-9; perhaps TRBD1 as D (6 bases). Trimming pared 2 bases from V and 5 bases from J, leaving 10 bases between. Looked up from germline, CDR1 is SEHNR and CDR2 is FQNEAQ (reference sequence). The CDR3 consists of 14 residues. The DNA of the CDR3 is TGTGCCAGCAGCTTAAGGACAGACCGAAACACCATATATTTT. Protein sequence: CASSLRTDRNTIYF.

This clone was counted only a few times. The chain has TRBV2 and TRBJ1-5; no firm D call. The germline V gene encodes CDR1 SNHLY and CDR2 FYNNEI. This CDR3 contains 11 residues. With 6 bases removed from V and 6 bases from J, the gap between germline ends came to 6 bases. The chain's CDR3 is CASSASQPQHF. CDR3 nucleotide sequence: TGTGCCAGCAGCGCGAGTCAGCCCCAGCATTTT.

This clone was observed a handful of times. The rearrangement links TRBV19 to TRBJ1-6; D call uncertain. From germline, CDR1 is LNHDA and CDR2 SQIVND (reference sequence). V gave up 9 bases and J gave up 3 bases, with 9 bases separating them. This CDR3 is built from 13 residues. The CDR3 DNA is TGTGCCAGCACAGAAATCTATAATTCACCCCTCCACTTT. Translating gives CASTEIYNSPLHF.

The gene calls are TRBV5-8 and TRBJ2-1; TRBD1 matches 7 bases. Per the germline V gene, CDR1 is SGHTS and CDR2 is YDEGEE. V lost 4 bases and J lost 2; bases outside the gene matches: 6. The length of the CDR3 is 15 residues. CDR3: CASSLTGAPYNEQFF. The CDR3, as DNA: TGTGCCAGCAGCCTAACAGGGGCCCCCTACAATGAGCAGTTCTTC. Filled out from reference TRBV5-8 and TRBJ2-1, the complete variable domain reads EAGVTQSPTHLIKTRGQQATLRCSPISGHTSVYWYQQALGLGLQFLLWYDEGEERNRGNFPPRFSGRQFPNYSSELNVNALELEDSALYLCASSLTGAPYNEQFFGPGTRLTVL.

This chain links TRBV27 with TRBJ1-4; no clear D. CDR1 MNHEY and CDR2 SMNVEV come from the germline V gene (reference sequence). Trimming left V 6 bases short and J 7 bases short, with 9 bases between. CDR3 length equals 12 residues. The CDR3 is CASSPGAEKLFF. The CDR3 DNA sequence: TGTGCCAGCAGCCCGGGAGCTGAAAAACTGTTTTTT.

The chain carries TRBV7-9 and TRBJ2-7; tentative D call: TRBD2 (6 bases). V lost 5 bases and J lost 1, with 12 bases in between. The CDR3 extends over 14 amino acids. Germline values: CDR1 SEHNR, CDR2 FQNEAQ (reference sequence). CDR3 sequence (DNA): TGTGCCAGCAGCCTAGGAGGGCCTTCCTACGAGCAGTACTTC. Its protein is CASSLGGPSYEQYF.

In this sample, this clone turned up a few times. The chain has TRBV7-2 and TRBJ2-1; D perhaps matches TRBD1 (6 bases). CDR3 length: 13 residues. Germline V gene data show CDR1 as SGHTA and CDR2 as FQGNSA. V was shortened by 5 bases and J by 10 bases, with 15 bases between the two germline ends. Here the CDR3 DNA reads TGTGCCAGCAGCCTATCCTTGGGGACAGAGCAGTTCTTC. This codes for CASSLSLGTEQFF.

The CDR3 loop is CASSGTADNSPLHF. In nucleotides, the CDR3 is TGTGCCAGCAGCGGAACGGCGGATAATTCACCCCTCCACTTT. The chain recombines TRBV9 with TRBJ1-6; D gene ambiguous. The CDR3 length is 14 residues. Germline lookup yields CDR1 SGDLS and CDR2 YYNGEE. V lost 3 bases and J lost 5, with 9 bases in between.

The sample holds a few counts of this clone. The chain employs TRBV7-9 and TRBJ1-3, with 9 bases fitting TRBD1. The germline V gene encodes CDR1 SEHNR and CDR2 FQNEAQ (reference sequence). V gave up 7 bases and J gave up 2 bases; unmatched junction bases: 18. This CDR3 contains 19 residues. CDR3 DNA sequence: TGTGCCAGCAACCGACTCGACGTACCGGGACAGGGAACTGGAAACACCATATATTTT. This encodes CASNRLDVPGQGTGNTIYF.

This sequence joins TRBV2 and TRBJ2-2, with D possibly being TRBD1 (5 bases). Trimming cost V 6 bases and J 6 bases, with 8 bases left between them. CDR3 length: 12 residues. The germline CDR1 and CDR2 sequences are SNHLY and FYNNEI. The CDR3 DNA is TGTGCCAGCAGATGGGGCGCCGGGGAGCTGTTTTTT. Its translation is CASRWGAGELFF.

The V gene is TRBV10-3, the J gene TRBJ2-2, with 7 bases matching TRBD2. This CDR3 has 17 residues. Germline CDR1 reads ENHRY; CDR2 reads SYGVKD. V was clipped by 2 bases and J by 4 bases; unmatched bases: 10. This CDR3 is CAISETRAGEGTGELFF. CDR3 nucleotides: TGTGCCATCAGTGAGACGAGGGCGGGGGAGGGCACCGGGGAGCTGTTTTTT.

This clone came up a few times. Compared with germline, one end of the junction differs, possibly owing to a read error. Other nucleotide sequences in the sample specify the same CDR3. The chain links TRBV6-4 to TRBJ2-3, with 8 bases that match TRBD2. The CDR3 sequence is 15 residues long. Germline CDR1 reads MRHNA; CDR2 reads SNTAGT. CDR3 in amino acids: CASSESAGGADKQYF. The DNA for the CDR3 is TGTGCCAGCAGTGAGTCCGCCGGGGGGGCAGATAAGCAGTATTTT.

The rearrangement uses TRBV5-1 and TRBJ2-2; 9 bases match TRBD1. Germline-derived CDR1 and CDR2 are SGHRS and YFSETQ. CDR3 length: 14 amino acids. V lost 4 bases to trimming and J lost 4 bases; unmatched junction nucleotides: 2. The CDR3: CASSGTGSTGELFF. The DNA of the CDR3 is TGCGCCAGCAGCGGGACAGGGAGCACCGGGGAGCTGTTTTTT. Drawing the rest from reference TRBV5-1 and TRBJ2-2, the complete variable domain is KAGVTQTPRYLIKTRGQQVTLSCSPISGHRSVSWYQQTPGQGLQFLFEYFSETQRNKGNFPGRFSGRQFSNSRSEMNVSTLELGDSALYLCASSGTGSTGELFFGEGSRLTVL.

The sample holds a few counts of this clone. The rearrangement joins TRBV10-3 to TRBJ1-5; 10 bases are shared with TRBD1. V trimming: 6 bases; J trimming: 4 bases; junction bases outside the gene matches: 6. Germline CDR1 and CDR2: ENHRY and SYGVKD. This CDR3 is built from 15 residues. CDR3 in DNA: TGTGCCATCAGGGTCCGGGACAGGGGAAATCAGCCCCAGCATTTT. It translates to CAIRVRDRGNQPQHF.

V and J are TRBV7-2 and TRBJ2-7; 11 bases fit TRBD2. CDR1 and CDR2 (germline): SGHTA, FQGNSA. V was pared by 4 bases and J by 3 bases, with 5 bases of the junction left unmatched. This CDR3 is built from 15 residues. The DNA for the CDR3 is TGTGCCAGCAGCTACCGTAGCGGGGGGGGCTACGAGCAGTACTTC. This codes for CASSYRSGGGYEQYF. The entire variable domain, with the rest obtained from reference TRBV7-2 and TRBJ2-7, is as follows: GAGVSQSPSNKVTEKGKDVELRCDPISGHTALYWYRQSLGQGLEFLIYFQGNSAPDKSGLPSDRFSAERTGGSVSTLTIQRTQQEDSAVYLCASSYRSGGGYEQYFGPGTRLTVT.

The genes are TRBV11-2 and TRBJ1-5; 7 nucleotides match TRBD1. Germline-derived CDR1 and CDR2 are SGHAT and FQNNGV. Trimming at V came to 5 bases and at J to 7 bases, leaving 5 bases not matched to a gene. The CDR3 has 13 amino acids. The CDR3 DNA reads as TGTGCCAGCAGCGCACAGGGGAAACAGCCCCAGCATTTT. It encodes CASSAQGKQPQHF.

For this clone: At the DNA level, this CDR3 is encoded by other sequences in the same sample as well. The rearrangement links TRBV5-6 to TRBJ1-2, with D tentatively TRBD1 (5 bases). Germline assignment: CDR1 SGHDT and CDR2 YYEEEE. V was pared by 4 bases and J by 8 bases, with 15 bases between. The CDR3 is 13 amino acids. CDR3 coding DNA: TGTGCCAGCAGCCCTGGGGGGACGGGGGGCTACACCTTC. Amino acid sequence: CASSPGGTGGYTF.

This clone was observed a single time. The genes are TRBV7-3 and TRBJ2-1, with 9 bases lining up with TRBD2. Trimming removed 5 bases from V and 5 bases from J; junction bases left unmatched: 4. This CDR3 is 14 amino acids long. The germline V gene has CDR1 SGHTA and CDR2 FQGTGA. The CDR3 sequence is CASSNSGGHNEQFF. The CDR3 coding sequence is TGTGCCAGCAGCAATAGCGGGGGCCACAATGAGCAGTTCTTC.

This clone occurred a few times. V usage is TRBV10-3 and J usage is TRBJ2-2; 7 bases are shared with TRBD1. The CDR3 has 16 amino acids. CDR1 is ENHRY, CDR2 SYGVKD, per germline. V was pared by 4 bases and J by 7 bases, with 12 bases of the junction left unmatched. The CDR3 region is CAISGGRGPEYGELFF. The CDR3 DNA reads as TGTGCCATCAGTGGTGGAAGGGGGCCTGAATACGGGGAGCTGTTTTTT.

This sequence joins TRBV9 and TRBJ2-4; D not certain. V was clipped by 0 bases and J by 4 bases, with 11 bases between them. The CDR3 loop spans 15 amino acids. Per the germline V gene, CDR1 is SGDLS and CDR2 is YYNGEE. The CDR3 nucleotides are TGTGCCAGCAGCGTAGGCACGGTGCCAAAAAACATTCAGTACTTC. Translated, it gives CASSVGTVPKNIQYF. Full variable domain (remainder filled in from reference TRBV9 and TRBJ2-4): DSGVTQTPKHLITATGQRVTLRCSPRSGDLSVYWYQQSLDQGLQFLIQYYNGEERAKGNILERFSAQQFPDLHSELNLSSLELGDSALYFCASSVGTVPKNIQYFGAGTRLSVL.

This clone has just a few counts. The chain links TRBV9 to TRBJ1-2; perhaps TRBD1 as D (6 bases). V shed 0 bases and J shed 8 bases, with 14 bases lying between them. This CDR3 has 14 amino acids. The germline V gene encodes CDR1 SGDLS and CDR2 YYNGEE. CDR3 bases: TGTGCCAGCAGCGTAGAGCCCAGGGGCCAGGGCTACACCTTC. Translating it yields CASSVEPRGQGYTF.

This clone was counted only a few times. The chain carries TRBV9 and TRBJ1-1; D is uncertain. Per the germline V gene, CDR1 is SGDLS and CDR2 is YYNGEE. This CDR3 is 13 amino acids long. V was cut by 0 bases and J by 3 bases, with 6 bases left in between. The CDR3 region has the DNA TGTGCCAGCAGCGTAGGTACGGACACTGAAGCTTTCTTT. It specifies CASSVGTDTEAFF.

To note about this clone: The junction does not match germline at one end; this may be a read error. The chain recombines TRBV2 with TRBJ1-1; 9 positions agree with TRBD1. The CDR3 has 16 residues. Germline V gene lookup returns CDR1 SNHLY and CDR2 FYNNEI. Here the CDR3 DNA reads TGTGCCAGCAGTGTGAGGCAGGACAGGGGAGATACTGGAGCTTTCTTT. This gives the protein CASSVRQDRGDTGAFF. The full variable domain, in which reference TRBV2 and TRBJ1-1 provide the parts outside the CDR3, is EPEVTQTPSHQVTQMGQEVILRCVPISNHLYFYWYRQILGQKVEFLVSFYNNEISEKSEIFDDQFSVERPDGSNFTLKIRSTKLEDSAMYFCASSVRQDRGDTGAFFGQGTRLTVV.

In nucleotides, the CDR3 is TGTGCCAGCACTTCGATAGCGGGGGGACCCCTTAGCACAGATACGCAGTATTTT. Protein product: CASTSIAGGPLSTDTQYF. The chain has TRBV27 and TRBJ2-3, with 10 bases lining up with TRBD2. The germline V gene encodes CDR1 MNHEY and CDR2 SMNVEV (reference sequence). The CDR3 is 18 amino acids. Losses at the gene ends were 7 bases for V and 0 bases for J; bases not matched to a gene: 13.